A single sample gave rise to the 29 T cell receptor beta chains below, sequenced in a study of blood T cells in healthy people across ages. Combining a sample-barcoded 5' primer with a J-beta primer mix, a second PCR ran for 7 to 11 cycles. TCRdb reprocessed the 5' RACE reads with MiXCR, giving one entry per CDR3 protein. The sample gives 800,000 to 1,300,000 distinct CDR3 sequences, around 27% of which show up once; approximately 0.7% is in the top ten. Separately, the same data were catalogued under a study of T cells of mothers and their children.

Sequencing input: blood. Receptor source: a girl aged 2-10 years in good health.

V usage is TRBV4-2 and J usage is TRBJ1-2, with unresolved D. This CDR3 has 14 amino acids. The V end lost 1 base, the J end lost 5 bases, and 11 bases lay between the germline ends. Germline CDR1 reads LGHNA; CDR2 reads YNFKEQ. DNA for the CDR3: TGTGCCAGCAGCCAAGCTTTCGGAGGTTATGGCTACACCTTC. Translating gives CASSQAFGGYGYTF.

Only a few counts were recorded for this clonotype. The V call is TRBV7-9, the J call TRBJ2-3; no clear D. The CDR3 is 11 residues long. Germline loops: CDR1 SEHNR, CDR2 FQNEAQ (reference sequence). The V and J ends lost 11 bases and 4 bases respectively, with 10 bases between them. In DNA form, the CDR3 reads TGTGCCGGTCTGTGGTCAGATACGCAGTATTTT. This codes for CAGLWSDTQYF.

This clonotype was observed once. V gene TRBV5-1 combines with J gene TRBJ2-5; 9 bases map to TRBD2. The CDR3 extends over 15 amino acids. V dropped 2 bases and J dropped 3; count of bases not matched to a gene: 5. Germline V lookup: CDR1 SGHRS, CDR2 YFSETQ. CDR3 residues: CASSFGGGAEETQYF. The CDR3 DNA reads TGCGCCAGCAGCTTTGGCGGGGGGGCCGAAGAGACCCAGTACTTC.

This chain connects TRBV25-1 to TRBJ2-5; 7 bases line up with TRBD1. CDR3 length: 16 residues. Germline V gene sequence: CDR1 MGHDK, CDR2 SYGVNS. V trimming: 5 bases; J trimming: 5 bases; junction bases outside the gene matches: 14. CDR3: CASSSPGQLGPETQYF. The CDR3 DNA reads as TGTGCCAGCAGTTCCCCGGGACAGCTAGGACCCGAGACCCAGTACTTC.

V is TRBV28 and J is TRBJ1-2, with 7 bases fitting TRBD1. The CDR3 is 15 amino acids. Germline V gene sequence: CDR1 MDHEN, CDR2 SYDVKM. Losses at the gene ends were 3 bases for V and 4 bases for J; bases not matched to a gene: 8. CDR3 sequence (DNA): TGTGCCAGCAGTTTCAAACAGGGGATGCTCTATGGCTACACCTTC. Protein sequence: CASSFKQGMLYGYTF.

This clonotype was observed a few times. The rearrangement uses TRBV29-1 and TRBJ2-3; D uncertain. Germline assignment: CDR1 SQVTM and CDR2 ANQGSEA. V lost 6 bases and J 2 bases, leaving 15 bases between the germline ends. The CDR3 totals 14 residues. This CDR3 reads CSVLHQVNTDTQYF. In DNA form, the CDR3 reads TGCAGCGTCCTACACCAGGTTAACACAGATACGCAGTATTTT.

This chain joins TRBV7-8 and TRBJ2-5; D not certain. Germline assignment: CDR1 SGHVS and CDR2 FQNEAQ. This CDR3 comprises 15 residues. Trimming shortened V by 0 bases and J by 0 bases, and 8 bases separated the two germline ends. CDR3 sequence: CASSLAPVYQETQYF. The CDR3 coding sequence is TGTGCCAGCAGCTTAGCCCCAGTGTACCAAGAGACCCAGTACTTC.

This clonotype was seen a handful of times. The V gene is TRBV7-8, the J gene TRBJ2-1; the match to TRBD2 covers 7 bases. The CDR3 is 17 amino acids. Per germline, CDR1 SGHVS and CDR2 FQNEAQ. Unmatched junction bases numbered 9, after V lost 1 base and J lost 3 bases. The chain's CDR3 is CASSLEFGRELYNEQFF. CDR3 in DNA: TGTGCCAGCAGCTTAGAATTTGGGCGGGAGCTCTACAATGAGCAGTTCTTC.

CDR3 coding DNA: TGCAGTGTTCAAGCGGGCACAGATACGCAGTATTTT. Its translation: CSVQAGTDTQYF. The rearrangement links TRBV20-1 to TRBJ2-3, with D perhaps matching TRBD2 (5 bases). V was cut by 7 bases and J by 1 base, with 9 bases left in between. CDR1 is DFQATT, CDR2 SNEGSKA, per germline (reference sequence). This CDR3 is 12 amino acids long.

The rearrangement links TRBV2 to TRBJ2-2; tentatively, D is TRBD1 (5 bases). This CDR3 has 13 residues. Germline V gives CDR1 SNHLY, CDR2 FYNNEI. The V end lost 8 bases, the J end lost 4 bases, and 11 bases lay between the germline ends. The CDR3 spells CASDRGGTGELFF. The DNA for the CDR3 is TGTGCCAGCGATAGGGGTGGCACCGGGGAGCTGTTTTTT.

The CDR3 reads CASSWGVLSAPYEQYF. CDR3 nucleotides: TGTGCCAGCAGTTGGGGGGTCCTCTCGGCCCCCTACGAGCAGTACTTC. The gene calls are TRBV28 and TRBJ2-7; the D gene is possibly TRBD2 (6 bases). Per the germline V gene, CDR1 is MDHEN and CDR2 is SYDVKM. V was pared by 4 bases and J by 2 bases, with 18 bases between. The CDR3 runs to 16 residues.

This clonotype was seen a single time. This sequence joins TRBV7-8 and TRBJ2-3; 10 nucleotides align to TRBD2. This CDR3 contains 15 residues. V was clipped by 2 bases and J by 7 bases; unmatched bases: 6. The germline V gene encodes CDR1 SGHVS and CDR2 FQNEAQ. CDR3 DNA sequence: TGTGCCAGCAGCTTACTAGCGGGAGCCCCCCATACGCAGTATTTT. It is translated as CASSLLAGAPHTQYF.

V and J are TRBV10-3 and TRBJ1-5, with D possibly matching TRBD1 (5 bases). The germline V and J ends were trimmed by 6 bases and 7 bases, with 16 bases remaining between them. Germline V gene data show CDR1 as ENHRY and CDR2 as SYGVKD. This CDR3 contains 14 residues. DNA for the CDR3: TGTGCCATCAGGGGGGTAGGGCTTCGCCAGCCCCAGCATTTT. It translates to CAIRGVGLRQPQHF.

The chain carries TRBV27 and TRBJ2-7; D may be TRBD1 (5 bases). This CDR3 comprises 15 residues. V was shortened by 6 bases and J by 7 bases, with 22 bases between the two germline ends. The germline gives CDR1 MNHEY, CDR2 SMNVEV (reference sequence). CDR3 region: CASRMAGPAVGEQYF. The CDR3 nucleotides are TGTGCCAGCAGAATGGCAGGGCCGGCGGTCGGGGAGCAGTACTTC.

This clonotype was counted once. V is TRBV4-2 and J is TRBJ2-5; weak D call: TRBD2 (6 bases). Per the germline V gene, CDR1 is LGHNA and CDR2 is YNFKEQ. Trimming took off 1 base at V and 3 bases at J, with 9 bases between the two ends. The CDR3 length is 14 residues. For the CDR3, the DNA is TGTGCCAGCAGCCAAGCGGGAGAGAAAGAGACCCAGTACTTC. Protein product: CASSQAGEKETQYF.

Comments on this clonotype: The junction shows a germline mismatch at one end, possibly a read error. J is TRBJ2-1 and V is TRBV6-1; D remains unclear. Germline assignment: CDR1 MNHNS and CDR2 SASEGT. The CDR3 is 13 amino acids. The CDR3, as DNA: TGTGGCAGCAGGACGGAGCCTTACAATGAGCAGTTCTTC. Amino acids: CGSRTEPYNEQFF.

The chain joins TRBV7-2 to TRBJ2-7, with D possibly being TRBD1 or TRBD2 (5 bases each). Germline CDR1 and CDR2: SGHTA and FQGNSA. The CDR3 has 14 amino acids. Trimming took off 5 bases at V and 7 bases at J, with 18 bases between the two ends. The CDR3 DNA sequence: TGTGCCAGCAGCCCCCGGGGTAGATCAGGGGAGCAGTACTTC. The encoded protein is CASSPRGRSGEQYF.

This clonotype has more than one count but fewer than ten. The J gene is TRBJ1-2, the V gene TRBV29-1, with 8 nucleotides matching TRBD1. The CDR3 has 13 amino acids. Trimming cost V 7 bases and J 5 bases; bases outside gene matches: 9. Germline values: CDR1 SQVTM, CDR2 ANQGSEA. This chain's CDR3 is CSATTGAGYGYTF. In DNA form, the CDR3 reads TGCAGCGCTACGACAGGGGCCGGGTATGGCTACACCTTC. Together with reference TRBV29-1 and TRBJ1-2, the CDR3 gives the full variable domain: SAVISQKPSRDICQRGTSLTIQCQVDSQVTMMFWYRQQPGQSLTLIATANQGSEATYESGFVIDKFPISRPNLTFSTLTVSNMSPEDSSIYLCSATTGAGYGYTFGSGTRLTVV.

The chain links TRBV11-2 to TRBJ2-5; 14 nucleotides align to TRBD2. The end of the DNA is better explained by TRBJ2-1, so the J call may be wrong. The V gene's germline CDR1 is SGHAT and CDR2 FQNNGV. The CDR3 runs to 18 residues. CDR3 DNA sequence: TGTGCCAGCAGCGCGGGACTAGCGGGGGCCCGCCCTTACAATGAGCAGTTCTTC. It codes for CASSAGLAGARPYNEQFF.

A few counts support this clonotype. The CDR3 DNA is TGTGCCAGCGGAGAAAGGGTTGCCAAAAACATTCAGTACTTC. Protein: CASGERVAKNIQYF. This chain connects TRBV27 to TRBJ2-4; D gene unclear. In germline, CDR1 is MNHEY, CDR2 SMNVEV (reference sequence). The CDR3 is made up of 14 amino acids. The V gene lost 8 bases and the J gene lost 1 base, with 12 bases spanning the gap.

Worth noting for this clonotype: A much more abundant neighbour one base away suggests this may be a read error. The CDR3 does not end in the conserved phenylalanine or tryptophan, so this is likely a read error. CDR3 protein: CASSVGLLNIQYL. The CDR3 coding sequence is TGTGCCAGCAGCGTAGGTCTCCTAAACATTCAGTACCTC. J is TRBJ2-4 and V is TRBV9; no clear D gene. Trimming pared 0 bases from V and 6 bases from J, leaving 7 bases between. The CDR3 is 13 residues long. Looked up from germline, CDR1 is SGDLS and CDR2 is YYNGEE.

The chain joins TRBV27 to TRBJ1-1; 12 bases match TRBD1. V was pared by 1 base and J by 4 bases, with 10 bases of the junction left unmatched. Germline CDR1 and CDR2: MNHEY and SMNVEV (reference sequence). The CDR3 totals 18 residues. CDR3 DNA: TGTGCCAGCAGTTTATGGGGACAGGGGGCCCTGGGACGCACTGAAGCTTTCTTT. Translated: CASSLWGQGALGRTEAFF.

This rearrangement joins TRBV3-1 to TRBJ2-1, with D perhaps TRBD2 (7 bases). CDR3 length: 16 amino acids. The germline V gene encodes CDR1 LGHDT and CDR2 YNNKEL (reference sequence). Trimming stripped 0 bases from V and 5 bases from J, with 14 bases between. CDR3 DNA: TGTGCCAGCAGCCAAGATCGGGGGGCCCGGGACAATGAGCAGTTCTTC. Residues: CASSQDRGARDNEQFF.

This chain joins TRBV5-5 and TRBJ1-4; 10 bases map to TRBD1. Trimming removed 3 bases from V and 6 bases from J; junction bases left unmatched: 8. Germline V gene sequence: CDR1 SGHKS, CDR2 YYEKEE (reference sequence). CDR3 length equals 16 residues. This CDR3 is CASSSEGDRGDEKLFF. The CDR3 nucleotides read TGTGCCAGCAGCTCCGAGGGGGACAGGGGAGATGAAAAACTGTTTTTT.

This clonotype was observed a handful of times. The gene calls are TRBV27 and TRBJ2-7, with D possibly being TRBD1 (5 bases). Per germline, CDR1 MNHEY and CDR2 SMNVEV (reference sequence). The CDR3 runs 14 residues. The V end was cut by 8 bases, the J end by 2 bases, with 16 bases between. This CDR3 reads CASGLGANPYEQYF. The CDR3 nucleotides read TGTGCCAGCGGCTTAGGGGCAAACCCCTACGAGCAGTACTTC.

Only one count was recorded for this clonotype. The J gene is TRBJ1-1, the V gene TRBV23-1; 7 bases agree with TRBD1. TRBV23-1 is marked as an open reading frame, function uncertain. CDR3 length equals 14 residues. V was clipped by 4 bases and J by 5 bases; unmatched bases: 7. The CDR3 is CASSLARGGTEAFF. The CDR3 coding sequence is TGCGCCAGCAGTCTTGCCAGGGGGGGGACTGAAGCTTTCTTT.

A few counts support this clonotype. This chain connects TRBV4-1 to TRBJ2-4; TRBD1 or TRBD2 may be the D gene (6 bases each). The V gene lost 6 bases and the J gene lost 0 bases, with 15 bases spanning the gap. Looked up from germline, CDR1 is MGHRA and CDR2 is YSYEKL. The CDR3 has 16 residues. CDR3 residues: CASSQGTDLAKNIQYF. CDR3 in DNA: TGCGCCAGCAGTCAGGGGACTGATCTAGCCAAAAACATTCAGTACTTC.

In its sample, this clonotype was seen a few times. This chain joins TRBV6-6 and TRBJ1-1, with 7 positions matching TRBD1. Losses at the gene ends were 5 bases for V and 5 bases for J; bases not matched to a gene: 8. CDR3 length: 14 residues. Germline V gene data show CDR1 as MNHNY and CDR2 as SVGAGI (reference sequence). As DNA, the CDR3 is TGTGCCAGCAGTCTCGGGGAGGGGGCAACTGAAGCTTTCTTT. Its translation: CASSLGEGATEAFF.

This clonotype was counted a few times. The chain employs TRBV29-1 and TRBJ2-7; no clear D gene. The germline gives CDR1 SQVTM, CDR2 ANQGSEA. The CDR3 spans 12 residues. V shed 4 bases and J shed 2 bases, with 9 bases lying between them. CDR3 coding DNA: TGCAGCGTTGGGAGAACAGCCTACGAGCAGTACTTC. It specifies CSVGRTAYEQYF.